This is a list of T cell receptor beta chains from one sample in a study of follicular helper T cells after annual influenza vaccination. The method was immunoSEQ multiplex PCR; TCRdb's version includes in-frame clones alone and lacks a portion of them. The table has approximately 10,000 clones, around four fifths seen once. Specimen: CXCR5+ CD38- circulating T follicular helper cells from blood, collected on the day of influenza vaccination. The receptors here all came from an adult who received the influenza vaccine. The CDR3 runs from the conserved cysteine through the conserved F or W. D genes are given only for firm matches. Some rows mark clone size as missing; the rest say once, few, many or name a class of expanded clone.

J gene	D gene	clone size	V gene	CDR3 length	CDR3 protein	CDR3 DNA
TRBJ2-2	-	-	TRBV11-3	13	CASSVNQGAGLFF	TGTGCCAGCAGCGTAAATCAGGGAGCGGGGCTGTTTTTT
TRBJ2-1	-	once	TRBV11-2	15	CASSFGTASYNEQFF	TGTGCCAGCAGCTTTGGAACGGCATCCTACAATGAGCAGTTCTTC
TRBJ2-5	-	-	TRBV5-1	11	CASSLQETQYF	TGCGCCAGCAGCTTGCAAGAGACCCAGTACTTC
TRBJ1-2	TRBD1	-	TRBV18	15	CASSHGGQGNYGYTF	TGTGCCAGCTCCCACGGAGGACAGGGGAACTATGGCTACACCTTC
TRBJ1-6	-	once	TRBV19	13	CASSRTGRSPLHF	TGTGCCAGTAGTCGAACAGGGCGATCACCCCTCCACTTT
TRBJ2-2	TRBD2	-	TRBV11-3	13	CASRGRDTGELFF	TGTGCCAGCAGAGGGAGGGACACCGGGGAGCTGTTTTTT
TRBJ2-3	-	few	TRBV7-2	14	CASSSSDAPNTQYF	TGTGCCAGCAGCTCGAGTGACGCGCCGAATACGCAGTATTTT
TRBJ1-5	-	-	TRBV4-2	17	CASSQEITGISNQPQHF	TGTGCCAGCAGCCAAGAAATAACAGGGATCAGCAATCAGCCCCAGCATTTT
TRBJ2-3	-	-	TRBV20-1	11	CSATRQDTQYF	TGCAGTGCTACCCGACAGGATACGCAGTATTTT
TRBJ2-1	TRBD2	-	TRBV30	15	CAWSVRAGGNNEQFF	TGTGCCTGGAGTGTCAGGGCGGGAGGGAACAATGAGCAGTTCTTC
TRBJ2-2	-	-	TRBV6-1	13	CAGRKEYTGELFF	TGTGCCGGACGTAAGGAATACACCGGGGAGCTGTTTTTT
TRBJ1-5	-	-	TRBV7-2	13	CASSEFSVQPQHF	TGTGCCAGCAGCGAATTCTCGGTCCAGCCCCAGCATTTT
TRBJ1-3	-	-	TRBV6-1	15	CASSVYRVAGNTIYF	TGTGCCAGCAGTGTTTACAGGGTAGCTGGAAACACCATATATTTT
TRBJ1-5	TRBD1	few	TRBV28	14	CASRQDRVEQPQHF	TGTGCCAGCAGACAGGACAGGGTTGAGCAGCCCCAGCATTTT
TRBJ2-1	TRBD2	-	TRBV7-2	16	CASSPRTSGRAAEQFF	TGTGCCAGCAGCCCCCGGACTAGCGGGAGGGCCGCTGAGCAGTTCTTC
TRBJ2-7	TRBD1	-	TRBV7-9	13	CASNDREQDEQYF	TGTGCCAGCAACGACAGGGAGCAGGACGAGCAGTACTTC
TRBJ1-2	TRBD1	-	TRBV15	15	CATSRDVQGGDGHTF	TGTGCCACCAGCAGAGATGTACAGGGGGGAGATGGCCACACCTTC
TRBJ1-5	-	-	TRBV2	15	CASSRSRGPNQPQHF	TGTGCCAGCAGTAGAAGTCGGGGGCCCAATCAGCCCCAGCATTTT
TRBJ1-4	-	-	TRBV21-1	16	CASSKWDRGQREKLFF	TGTGCCAGCAGCAAATGGGACAGGGGGCAACGGGAAAAACTGTTTTTT
TRBJ1-2	-	-	TRBV5-4	15	CASSPAEGANYGYTF	TGTGCCAGCAGCCCGGCCGAGGGAGCTAACTATGGCTACACCTTC
TRBJ2-5	TRBD1	-	TRBV29-1	16	CSVDLTGGINQETQYF	TGCAGCGTTGATCTTACAGGGGGAATAAACCAAGAGACCCAGTACTTC
TRBJ1-2	TRBD1	-	TRBV6-6	12	CASSGQGGGYTF	TGTGCCAGCAGCGGACAGGGAGGTGGCTACACCTTC